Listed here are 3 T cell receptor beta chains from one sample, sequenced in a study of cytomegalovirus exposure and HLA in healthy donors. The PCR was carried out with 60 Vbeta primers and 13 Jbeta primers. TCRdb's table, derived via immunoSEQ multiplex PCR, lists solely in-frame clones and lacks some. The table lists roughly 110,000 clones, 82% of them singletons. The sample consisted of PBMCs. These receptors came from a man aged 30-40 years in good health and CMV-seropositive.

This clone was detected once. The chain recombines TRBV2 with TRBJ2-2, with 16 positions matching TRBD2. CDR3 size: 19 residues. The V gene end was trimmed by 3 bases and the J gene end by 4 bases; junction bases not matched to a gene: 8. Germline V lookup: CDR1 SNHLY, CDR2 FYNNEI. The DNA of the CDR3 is TGTGCCAGCAGTGAGCTACCGGGACTAGCGGGGGGGAGCACCGGGGAGCTGTTTTTT. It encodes CASSELPGLAGGSTGELFF.

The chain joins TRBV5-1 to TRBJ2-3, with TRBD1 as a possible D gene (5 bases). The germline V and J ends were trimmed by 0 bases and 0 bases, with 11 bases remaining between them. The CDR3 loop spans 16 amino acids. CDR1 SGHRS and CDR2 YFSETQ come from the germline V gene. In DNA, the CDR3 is TGCGCCAGCAGCTTGGCCCTGGGGCAAAGCACAGATACGCAGTATTTT. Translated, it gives CASSLALGQSTDTQYF.

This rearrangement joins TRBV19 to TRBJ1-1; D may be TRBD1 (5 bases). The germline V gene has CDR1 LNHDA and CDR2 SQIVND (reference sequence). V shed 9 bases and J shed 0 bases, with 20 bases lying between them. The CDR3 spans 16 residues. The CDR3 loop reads CASVARVRGLNTEAFF. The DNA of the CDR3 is TGTGCCAGCGTCGCCAGGGTGCGGGGCTTGAACACTGAAGCTTTCTTT.